What follows is one T cell receptor (beta chain) and its context. CDR1 and CDR2 (germline): DFQATT, SNEGSKA (reference sequence). This CDR3 region has 15 residues. With 0 bases clipped from V and 1 base from J, the junction kept 5 bases outside the gene matches. This sample was taken from a study of response to subunit inactivated influenza vaccine. Using its own MiXCR run on the RT-PCR reads, TCRdb lists one record per CDR3 protein. This sample has roughly 700,000 distinct CDR3 sequences, with over 11% found just once. The chain employs TRBV20-1 and TRBJ1-1; 7 bases match TRBD1. This receptor was identified in a man in his forties or fifties who received an inactivated influenza vaccine. The sequences come from PBMCs from blood, collected around two weeks before vaccination. This CDR3 reads CSARDPRQGNTEAFF. The DNA for the CDR3 is TGCAGTGCTAGAGATCCGAGACAGGGGAACACTGAAGCTTTCTTT.